This T cell receptor beta chain was found in a study of T cell responses to AZD1222 COVID-19 vaccine. Study-level points and caveats: Females outnumbered males among donors, who were mostly white British; clonal diversity was possibly underestimated. Baseline serostatus was positive in only six AZD1222 recipients.

V lost 4 bases to trimming and J lost 10 bases, with 16 bases between them. The CDR3 is 14 residues long. Germline-derived CDR1 and CDR2 are MDHEN and SYDVKM. Clones were sequenced by immunoSEQ multiplex PCR, and TCRdb holds only the in-frame ones, with some missing. This table holds about 73,000 clones, 89% found once. To note about this clone: Antigen unknown.

The receptor was derived from an adult who received the AZD1222 COVID-19 vaccine. V usage is TRBV28 and J usage is TRBJ1-4; D is unresolved. The source material was peripheral blood, sampled 28 days after the second AZD1222 dose. The CDR3 loop reads CASSSSGWEGKLFF. The CDR3 nucleotides read TGTGCCAGCAGTTCGTCAGGATGGGAAGGAAAACTGTTTTTT.